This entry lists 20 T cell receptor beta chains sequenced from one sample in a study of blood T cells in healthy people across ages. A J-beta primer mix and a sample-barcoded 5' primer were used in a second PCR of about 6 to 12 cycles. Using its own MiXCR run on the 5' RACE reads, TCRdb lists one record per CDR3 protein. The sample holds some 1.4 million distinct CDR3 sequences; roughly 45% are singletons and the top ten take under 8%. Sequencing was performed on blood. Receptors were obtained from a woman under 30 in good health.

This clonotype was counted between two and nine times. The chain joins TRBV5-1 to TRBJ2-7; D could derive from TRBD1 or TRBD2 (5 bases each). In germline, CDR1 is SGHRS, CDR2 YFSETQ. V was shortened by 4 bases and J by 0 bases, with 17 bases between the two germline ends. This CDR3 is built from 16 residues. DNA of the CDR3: TGCGCCAGCAGCCAGACCGGGACGGTGAGCTCCTACGAGCAGTACTTC. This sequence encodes CASSQTGTVSSYEQYF.

CDR3 loop: CASSHRTSGRPGSTDTQYF. The DNA of the CDR3 is TGTGCCAGCAGCCACCGAACTAGCGGGAGGCCGGGTAGCACAGATACGCAGTATTTT. The rearrangement uses TRBV3-1 and TRBJ2-3, with 12 bases matching TRBD2. The CDR3 has 19 amino acids. The J segment lost 0 bases and the V segment lost 3 bases, leaving 10 bases of the junction unmatched. Germline CDR1 LGHDT, CDR2 YNNKEL (reference sequence).

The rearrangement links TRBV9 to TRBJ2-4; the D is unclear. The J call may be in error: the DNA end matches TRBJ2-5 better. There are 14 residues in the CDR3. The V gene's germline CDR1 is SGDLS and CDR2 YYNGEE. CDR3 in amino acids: CASSVAPFQETQYF. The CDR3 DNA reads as TGTGCCAGCAGCGTAGCTCCCTTCCAAGAGACCCAGTACTTC.

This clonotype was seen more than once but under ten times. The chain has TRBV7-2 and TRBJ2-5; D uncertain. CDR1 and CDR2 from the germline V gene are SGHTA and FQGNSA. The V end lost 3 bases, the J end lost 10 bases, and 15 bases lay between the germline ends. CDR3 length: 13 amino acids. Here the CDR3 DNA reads TGTGCCAGCAGCTTCCTATCGACTGGTTTCCAGTACTTC. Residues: CASSFLSTGFQYF.

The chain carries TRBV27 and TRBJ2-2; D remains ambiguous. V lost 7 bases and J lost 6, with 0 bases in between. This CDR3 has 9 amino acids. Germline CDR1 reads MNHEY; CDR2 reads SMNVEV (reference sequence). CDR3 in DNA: TGTGCCAGCACCGGGGAGCTGTTTTTT. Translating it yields CASTGELFF.

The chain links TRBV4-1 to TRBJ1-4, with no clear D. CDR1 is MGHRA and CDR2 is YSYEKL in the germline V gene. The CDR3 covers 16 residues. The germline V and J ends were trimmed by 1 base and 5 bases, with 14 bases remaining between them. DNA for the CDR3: TGCGCCAGCAGCCAAGGAGAGACAAGAAACAATGAAAAACTGTTTTTT. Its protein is CASSQGETRNNEKLFF.

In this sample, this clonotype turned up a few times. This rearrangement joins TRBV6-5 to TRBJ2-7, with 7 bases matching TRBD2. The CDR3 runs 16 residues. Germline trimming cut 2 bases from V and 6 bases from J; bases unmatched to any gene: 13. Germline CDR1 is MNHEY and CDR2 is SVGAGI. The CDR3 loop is CASSYAWAGRVGEQYF. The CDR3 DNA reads TGTGCCAGCAGTTACGCCTGGGCAGGGAGGGTAGGCGAGCAGTACTTC.

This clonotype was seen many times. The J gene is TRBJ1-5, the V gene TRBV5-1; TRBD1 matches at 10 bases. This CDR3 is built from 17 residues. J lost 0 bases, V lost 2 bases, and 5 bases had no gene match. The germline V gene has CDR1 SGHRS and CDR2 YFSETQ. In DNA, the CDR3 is TGCGCCAGCAGCTTTCCGGGACAGGGGTATAGCAATCAGCCCCAGCATTTT. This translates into CASSFPGQGYSNQPQHF.

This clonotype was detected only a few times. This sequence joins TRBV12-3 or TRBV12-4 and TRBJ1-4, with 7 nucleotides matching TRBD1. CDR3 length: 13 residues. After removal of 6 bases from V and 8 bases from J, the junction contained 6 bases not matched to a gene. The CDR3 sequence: CASRTGWNEKLFF. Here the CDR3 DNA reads TGTGCCAGCAGGACAGGGTGGAACGAAAAACTGTTTTTT.

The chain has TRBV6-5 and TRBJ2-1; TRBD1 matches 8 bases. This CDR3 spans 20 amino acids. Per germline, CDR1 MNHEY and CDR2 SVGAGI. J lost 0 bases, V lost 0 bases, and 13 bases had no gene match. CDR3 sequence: CASSYSVRVRDRHSYNEQFF. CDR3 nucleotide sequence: TGTGCCAGCAGTTACTCCGTCCGAGTAAGGGACAGGCACTCCTACAATGAGCAGTTCTTC.

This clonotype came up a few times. The CDR3 is CSVWGRELYEQYF. The CDR3 nucleotides read TGCAGTGTATGGGGGCGGGAGCTCTACGAGCAGTACTTC. The gene calls are TRBV20-1 and TRBJ2-7; a possible D gene is TRBD2 (7 bases). Trimming took 7 bases from V and 3 from J, leaving 16 bases between them. Germline CDR1 and CDR2: DFQATT and SNEGSKA (reference sequence). CDR3 length: 13 residues.

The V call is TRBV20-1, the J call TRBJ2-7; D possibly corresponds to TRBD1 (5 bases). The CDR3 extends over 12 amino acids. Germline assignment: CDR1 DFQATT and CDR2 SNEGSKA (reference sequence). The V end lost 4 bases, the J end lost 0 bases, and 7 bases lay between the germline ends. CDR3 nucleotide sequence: TGCAGTGCTACGGACAACTCCTACGAGCAGTACTTC. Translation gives CSATDNSYEQYF.

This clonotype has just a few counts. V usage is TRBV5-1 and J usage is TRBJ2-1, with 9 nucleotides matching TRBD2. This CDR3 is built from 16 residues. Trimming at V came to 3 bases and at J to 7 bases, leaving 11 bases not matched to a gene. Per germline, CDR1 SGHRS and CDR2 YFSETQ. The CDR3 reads CASSSRGSGSGNEQFF. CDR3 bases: TGCGCCAGCAGCTCCAGGGGTAGCGGGAGTGGAAATGAGCAGTTCTTC. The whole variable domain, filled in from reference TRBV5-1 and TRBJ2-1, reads KAGVTQTPRYLIKTRGQQVTLSCSPISGHRSVSWYQQTPGQGLQFLFEYFSETQRNKGNFPGRFSGRQFSNSRSEMNVSTLELGDSALYLCASSSRGSGSGNEQFFGPGTRLTVL.

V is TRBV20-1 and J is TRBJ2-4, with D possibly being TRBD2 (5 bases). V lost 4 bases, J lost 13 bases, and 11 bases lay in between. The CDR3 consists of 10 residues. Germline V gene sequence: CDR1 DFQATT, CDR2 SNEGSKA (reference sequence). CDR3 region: CSATPGIQYF. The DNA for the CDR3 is TGCAGTGCTACCCCGGGAATCCAGTACTTC.

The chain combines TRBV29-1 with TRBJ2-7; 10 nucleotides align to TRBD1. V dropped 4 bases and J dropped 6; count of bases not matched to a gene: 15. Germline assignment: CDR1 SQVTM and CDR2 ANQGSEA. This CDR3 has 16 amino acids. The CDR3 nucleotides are TGCAGCGTTGGACACCCGGGACAGGGGAATTTTGGCGAGCAGTACTTC. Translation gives CSVGHPGQGNFGEQYF.

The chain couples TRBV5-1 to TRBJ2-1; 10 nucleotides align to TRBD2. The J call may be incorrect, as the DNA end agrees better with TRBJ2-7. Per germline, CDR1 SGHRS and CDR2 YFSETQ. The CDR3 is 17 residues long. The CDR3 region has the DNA TGCGCCAGCAGCTTGGGTAGCGGGGGGACTACCTACAATGAGCAGTACTTC. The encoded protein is CASSLGSGGTTYNEQYF.

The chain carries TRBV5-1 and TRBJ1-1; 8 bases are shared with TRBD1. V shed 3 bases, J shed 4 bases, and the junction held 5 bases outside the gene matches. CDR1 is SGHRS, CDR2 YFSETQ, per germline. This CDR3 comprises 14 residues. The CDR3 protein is CASSSRGPGTEAFF. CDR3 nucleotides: TGCGCCAGCAGCTCCAGGGGGCCGGGCACTGAAGCTTTCTTT.

This CDR3 reads CASSPGTGRDQPQHF. CDR3 nucleotide sequence: TGTGCCAGCAGCCCAGGGACAGGGAGGGACCAGCCCCAGCATTTT. The chain combines TRBV7-8 with TRBJ1-5, with 9 bases matching TRBD1. The ends lost 5 bases at V and 7 bases at J; junction bases unmatched: 9. The CDR3 has 15 residues. Germline V CDR1 and CDR2: SGHVS, FQNEAQ. Full variable domain (missing parts from reference TRBV7-8 and TRBJ1-5): GAGVSQSPRYKVAKRGQDVALRCDPISGHVSLFWYQQALGQGPEFLTYFQNEAQLDKSGLPSDRFFAERPEGSVSTLKIQRTQQEDSAVYLCASSPGTGRDQPQHFGDGTRLSIL.

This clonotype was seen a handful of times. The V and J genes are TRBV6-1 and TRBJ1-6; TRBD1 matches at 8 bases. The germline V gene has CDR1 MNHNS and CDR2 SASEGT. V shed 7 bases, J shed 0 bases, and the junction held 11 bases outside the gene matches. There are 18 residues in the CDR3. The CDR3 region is CASINHQGASSYNSPLHF. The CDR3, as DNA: TGTGCCAGCATAAATCACCAGGGGGCGAGCTCCTATAATTCACCCCTCCACTTT.

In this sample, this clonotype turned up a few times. As DNA, the CDR3 is TGCGCCAGCAGCAACTCGGCAGCGGGACCGTACGAGCAGTACTTC. This sequence encodes CASSNSAAGPYEQYF. The chain couples TRBV5-1 to TRBJ2-7; 7 nucleotides match TRBD2. This CDR3 region has 15 residues. Germline CDR1 and CDR2: SGHRS and YFSETQ. J was trimmed by 4 bases and V by 4 bases; bases with no gene match: 11.